This TCR beta chain stems from a study of blood T cell repertoires in COVID-19. At the level of the study: There were acute and convalescent COVID-19 samples, and they came from the United States, Italy and Spain. PBMCs, B-cell-depleted T cells, or T cells provided the cDNA or gDNA that made up the material.

Some clones are missing from TCRdb's copy, which holds only in-frame ones; the method was immunoSEQ multiplex PCR. The repertoire has 300,000 to 400,000 clones, over 75% of them found once; the top ten carry over 0.9%. Participants, about 18 to 90 years old, spanned 24 US areas. Clinical histories supplied by participants themselves formed the basis of cohort assignment. Per the germline V gene, CDR1 is LNHDA and CDR2 is SQIVND (reference sequence). The CDR3 is made up of 15 amino acids. Trimming removed 3 bases from V and 6 bases from J, with 16 bases in between. This receptor was taken from a woman aged 30 to 39 with acute COVID-19. V usage is TRBV19 and J usage is TRBJ2-3, with D maybe TRBD2 (6 bases). Material: PBMCs or T cells enriched from blood (not recorded which). CDR3 protein: CASSIRRDGGDTQYF. The CDR3 nucleotides read TGTGCCAGTAGTATCAGGAGGGACGGAGGGGATACGCAGTATTTT.